The entry that follows covers one T cell receptor (beta chain) sequence. The junction differs from germline at one of its ends, possibly a read error. Repertoires were generated with immunoSEQ multiplex PCR, while TCRdb's copy carries only in-frame clones and drops some. The table has about 87,000 clones, more than 45% seen once; the top ten hold about 16%. This sample was included in a study of shared clonotypes between healthy human individuals. Study overall: A couple of female and three male donors aged 18 to 49 were enrolled.

Looked up from germline, CDR1 is SGHRS and CDR2 is YFSETQ. The CDR3 spans 14 residues. The V and J genes are TRBV5-1 and TRBJ2-5; no reliable D call. The sample comprised PBMCs. This clonotype was sampled from a woman aged 35 to 49 in good health. Some clones in this sample may be carry-over from other donors' samples. DNA of the CDR3: TGCGCCAGCAGCTTTTTGGGGTTACAAGAGGCCCAGTACTTC. The encoded protein is CASSFLGLQEAQYF. The entire variable domain, with the rest obtained from reference TRBV5-1 and TRBJ2-5, is as follows: KAGVTQTPRYLIKTRGQQVTLSCSPISGHRSVSWYQQTPGQGLQFLFEYFSETQRNKGNFPGRFSGRQFSNSRSEMNVSTLELGDSALYLCASSFLGLQEAQYFGPGTRLLVL.